This entry concerns a single T cell receptor beta chain. What it binds is not known. This entry is derived from a study of cytomegalovirus exposure and HLA in healthy donors. Study-wide results and limits: Among TCR beta chains, those listed as cytomegalovirus-associated numbered fewer than 200. Later analysis reportedly placed an Asian-associated ancestry cluster below the roughly 700-donor mean in N-insertions.

Germline V gene data show CDR1 as LGHNA and CDR2 as YSLEER. The CDR3 has 16 residues. V dropped 1 base and J dropped 4 bases, with 13 bases sitting between them. 60 Vbeta and 13 Jbeta primers were used in PCR. Only in-frame clones appear in the TCRdb table, and some are missing; sequencing was by immunoSEQ multiplex PCR. The sample includes about 200,000 clones, roughly 68% of them seen just once. The receptor was isolated from a woman aged 25 to 39 in good health and CMV-seronegative. Sequenced input: PBMCs. The gene calls are TRBV4-3 and TRBJ1-4; a possible D gene is TRBD1 (5 bases). The CDR3 nucleotides read TGCGCCAGCAGCCAAGGTTCGGGCAGGGTTAATGAAAAACTGTTTTTT. As protein: CASSQGSGRVNEKLFF.